These T cell receptor beta chains were read from a single sample in a study of Ad26.COV2.S vaccination and SARS-CoV-2 variants. Measured with immunoSEQ multiplex PCR; TCRdb has only the in-frame clones, and not every one. The sample lists approximately 360,000 clones, 80% to 90% occurring once. This sample comprised peripheral blood, obtained in a trial of Ad26.COV2.S vaccine versus placebo. The source is a person between 18 and 59 years old who received the Ad26.COV2.S COVID-19 vaccine or a placebo. CDR3s include the opening cysteine and the closing phenylalanine or tryptophan. Fields, in order: clone size, D gene, V gene, J gene, CDR3 DNA, CDR3 protein. The D gene is left open where the match is weak. Only some rows state a clone size, as once, few, many or a class for expanded clones.

clone_size: once; d_call: NA; v_call: TRBV7-2; j_call: TRBJ2-1; cdr3_nt: TGTGCCAGCAGCTTAGCGTACGGGGGGCAGGGCAATGAGCAGTTCTTC; cdr3_aa: CASSLAYGGQGNEQFF
clone_size: once; d_call: TRBD2; v_call: TRBV3-1/TRBV3-2; j_call: TRBJ2-1; cdr3_nt: TGTGCCAGCAGCCCCGCGGCGGGGGGCTTGAATGAGCAGTTCTTC; cdr3_aa: CASSPAAGGLNEQFF
clone_size: once; d_call: NA; v_call: TRBV30; j_call: TRBJ2-5; cdr3_nt: TGTGCCTGGAGTGTTTCCCTGAGGAGAGAGACCCAGTACTTC; cdr3_aa: CAWSVSLRRETQYF
clone_size: NA; d_call: TRBD1; v_call: TRBV7-6; j_call: TRBJ2-2; cdr3_nt: TGTGCCAGCAGCGTTCCGGGACAGGGGACCGGGGAGCTGTTTTTT; cdr3_aa: CASSVPGQGTGELFF
clone_size: NA; d_call: NA; v_call: TRBV18; j_call: TRBJ1-4; cdr3_nt: TGTGCCAGCTCACGGAGTATTGCAACTAATGAAAAACTGTTTTTT; cdr3_aa: CASSRSIATNEKLFF
clone_size: once; d_call: TRBD1; v_call: TRBV6-6; j_call: TRBJ1-6; cdr3_nt: TGTGCCACGGGGGGACAGTCTAATTCACCCCTCCACTTT; cdr3_aa: CATGGQSNSPLHF
clone_size: NA; d_call: NA; v_call: TRBV7-8; j_call: TRBJ2-7; cdr3_nt: TGTGCCAGCAGCCCCGGGAGCGAGCAGTACTTC; cdr3_aa: CASSPGSEQYF
clone_size: NA; d_call: NA; v_call: TRBV7-6; j_call: TRBJ2-1; cdr3_nt: TGTGCCAGCAGCAGAAAAGCTCTCTACAATGAGCAGTTCTTC; cdr3_aa: CASSRKALYNEQFF
clone_size: few; d_call: NA; v_call: TRBV7-9; j_call: TRBJ1-5; cdr3_nt: TGTGCCAGCAGCCCGGCGGGGGAGCAGCCCCAGCATTTT; cdr3_aa: CASSPAGEQPQHF
clone_size: NA; d_call: NA; v_call: TRBV2; j_call: TRBJ2-7; cdr3_nt: TGTGCCAGCCGACAGGGAGGGAGGGAGCAGTACTTC; cdr3_aa: CASRQGGREQYF
clone_size: NA; d_call: NA; v_call: TRBV6-5; j_call: TRBJ2-1; cdr3_nt: TGTGCCAGCAGTTACTCGGGCCCCTACAATGAGCAGTTCTTC; cdr3_aa: CASSYSGPYNEQFF
clone_size: NA; d_call: NA; v_call: TRBV5-5; j_call: TRBJ1-1; cdr3_nt: TGTGCCAGCAGCTTGGGTGGGAACACTGAAGCTTTCTTT; cdr3_aa: CASSLGGNTEAFF
clone_size: NA; d_call: TRBD2; v_call: TRBV19; j_call: TRBJ2-3; cdr3_nt: TGTGCCAGTAGTTACGGACTAGCCGTTTGGGATACGCAGTATTTT; cdr3_aa: CASSYGLAVWDTQYF
clone_size: once; d_call: NA; v_call: TRBV7-9; j_call: TRBJ1-1; cdr3_nt: TGTGCCAGCAGCTTAGGACAGATGAACACTGAAGCTTTCTTT; cdr3_aa: CASSLGQMNTEAFF
clone_size: NA; d_call: NA; v_call: TRBV7-9; j_call: TRBJ1-1; cdr3_nt: TGTGCCGTGGGGGACATATCGGACACTGAAGCTTTCTTT; cdr3_aa: CAVGDISDTEAFF
clone_size: NA; d_call: NA; v_call: TRBV15; j_call: TRBJ1-3; cdr3_nt: TGTGCCACCAGCGAGGGGGGCTCTGGAAACACCATATATTTT; cdr3_aa: CATSEGGSGNTIYF
clone_size: NA; d_call: NA; v_call: TRBV30; j_call: TRBJ2-1; cdr3_nt: TGTGCCTGGAGTGTAACCCGGGGGCGGAGCTCCTACAATGAGCAGTTCTTC; cdr3_aa: CAWSVTRGRSSYNEQFF
clone_size: NA; d_call: NA; v_call: TRBV14; j_call: TRBJ2-2; cdr3_nt: TGTGCCAGCAGCGATTACTTAGCTACCGGGGAGCTGTTTTTT; cdr3_aa: CASSDYLATGELFF
clone_size: NA; d_call: TRBD2; v_call: TRBV9; j_call: TRBJ2-5; cdr3_nt: TGTGCCAGCAGCGTAGTAGCGGGGGCACAAGAGACCCAGTACTTC; cdr3_aa: CASSVVAGAQETQYF
clone_size: NA; d_call: NA; v_call: TRBV7-6; j_call: TRBJ2-6; cdr3_nt: TGTGCCAGCAGCTTAGTATTCTCTGGGGCCAACGTCCTGACTTTC; cdr3_aa: CASSLVFSGANVLTF
clone_size: NA; d_call: NA; v_call: TRBV18; j_call: TRBJ1-1; cdr3_nt: TGTGCCAGCTCACCAGCACAGGCCGGGAGCACTGAAGCTTTCTTT; cdr3_aa: CASSPAQAGSTEAFF
clone_size: NA; d_call: NA; v_call: TRBV7-3; j_call: TRBJ1-6; cdr3_nt: TGTGCCAGCAGCTTTCGGGAGGGCTCACCCCTCCACTTT; cdr3_aa: CASSFREGSPLHF
clone_size: once; d_call: NA; v_call: TRBV5-1; j_call: TRBJ1-1; cdr3_nt: TGCGCCAGCAGCGACGGACAGATTAACACTGAAGCTTTCTTT; cdr3_aa: CASSDGQINTEAFF
clone_size: NA; d_call: NA; v_call: TRBV3-1/TRBV3-2; j_call: TRBJ2-1; cdr3_nt: TGTGCCAGCGGGGGCCCTAGCTCCTACAATGAGCAGTTCTTC; cdr3_aa: CASGGPSSYNEQFF
clone_size: NA; d_call: NA; v_call: TRBV27; j_call: TRBJ1-4; cdr3_nt: TGTGCCAGCCGAAGGGGAAGTCCTAATGAAAAACTGTTTTTT; cdr3_aa: CASRRGSPNEKLFF
clone_size: NA; d_call: NA; v_call: TRBV7-3; j_call: TRBJ2-3; cdr3_nt: TGTGCCAGCAGCTTATCAGGAAGCACAGATACGCAGTATTTT; cdr3_aa: CASSLSGSTDTQYF
clone_size: NA; d_call: NA; v_call: TRBV4-1; j_call: TRBJ1-4; cdr3_nt: TGCGCCAGCAGCCAAGGGAATCTTGCAACTAATGAAAAACTGTTTTTT; cdr3_aa: CASSQGNLATNEKLFF
clone_size: few; d_call: TRBD2; v_call: TRBV4-2; j_call: TRBJ2-7; cdr3_nt: TGTGCCAGCAGCCAGCAGACTAGCGGCTCCTACGAGCAGTACTTC; cdr3_aa: CASSQQTSGSYEQYF
clone_size: NA; d_call: NA; v_call: TRBV4-3; j_call: TRBJ1-5; cdr3_nt: TGCGCCAGCAGCCCACAGGCGGTAGGGGTTAATCAGCCCCAGCATTTT; cdr3_aa: CASSPQAVGVNQPQHF
clone_size: NA; d_call: TRBD1; v_call: TRBV6-5; j_call: TRBJ2-7; cdr3_nt: TGTGCCAGCAGTTCAACGGGACAGGGGACGGCCTACGAGCAGTACTTC; cdr3_aa: CASSSTGQGTAYEQYF
clone_size: NA; d_call: NA; v_call: TRBV7-9; j_call: TRBJ2-4; cdr3_nt: TGTGCCAGCAGCTTAGAAGGAGCGGCGAACATTCAGTACTTC; cdr3_aa: CASSLEGAANIQYF
clone_size: once; d_call: NA; v_call: TRBV19; j_call: TRBJ1-2; cdr3_nt: TGTGCCAGTAAACCCGACAGTCTTGGTGGCTACACCTTC; cdr3_aa: CASKPDSLGGYTF
clone_size: once; d_call: NA; v_call: TRBV25-1; j_call: TRBJ2-7; cdr3_nt: TGTGCCAGCAGTGAATTAACAGATTCCTACGAGCAGTACTTC; cdr3_aa: CASSELTDSYEQYF
clone_size: few; d_call: TRBD1; v_call: TRBV19; j_call: TRBJ1-3; cdr3_nt: TGTGCCAGTAGCGCGTCCCGGGACAGGGTTTTCTCTGGAAACACCATATATTTT; cdr3_aa: CASSASRDRVFSGNTIYF
clone_size: NA; d_call: TRBD2; v_call: TRBV4-2; j_call: TRBJ2-5; cdr3_nt: TGTGCCAGCAGCCCCCTGCGGGGGATAAGTGAGACCCAGTACTTC; cdr3_aa: CASSPLRGISETQYF
clone_size: few; d_call: NA; v_call: TRBV11-1; j_call: TRBJ1-1; cdr3_nt: TGTGCCAGCAGCTTAGCTGCTGAAGCTTTCTTT; cdr3_aa: CASSLAAEAFF
clone_size: NA; d_call: TRBD2; v_call: TRBV5-1; j_call: TRBJ2-5; cdr3_nt: TGCGCCAGCAGCGCGGGAGTACAAGAGACCCAGTACTTC; cdr3_aa: CASSAGVQETQYF
clone_size: NA; d_call: NA; v_call: TRBV7-3; j_call: TRBJ1-2; cdr3_nt: TGTGCCAGCAGCTTATCCCCGGGGCGCTATGGCTACACCTTC; cdr3_aa: CASSLSPGRYGYTF
clone_size: NA; d_call: TRBD2; v_call: TRBV11-3; j_call: TRBJ2-7; cdr3_nt: TGTGCCAGCAGCCCTTCGAGTTGGCTAGCGGTCTCCTACGAGCAGTACTTC; cdr3_aa: CASSPSSWLAVSYEQYF
clone_size: once; d_call: NA; v_call: TRBV27; j_call: TRBJ1-6; cdr3_nt: TGTGCCAGCAAACGCTTAGTAAGGGCTAATTCACCCCTCCACTTT; cdr3_aa: CASKRLVRANSPLHF
clone_size: NA; d_call: NA; v_call: TRBV3-1/TRBV3-2; j_call: TRBJ2-7; cdr3_nt: TGTGCCAGCAGCCAAAGGGGGGGCTACGAGCAGTACTTC; cdr3_aa: CASSQRGGYEQYF
clone_size: NA; d_call: NA; v_call: TRBV6-5; j_call: TRBJ1-5; cdr3_nt: TGTGCCAGCAGCGCACATAGCAATCAGCCCCAGCATTTT; cdr3_aa: CASSAHSNQPQHF
clone_size: few; d_call: TRBD1; v_call: TRBV15; j_call: TRBJ1-6; cdr3_nt: TGTGCCACCAGGGGAGAGACAGGGGGCAGCAACTCACCCCTCCACTTT; cdr3_aa: CATRGETGGSNSPLHF
clone_size: NA; d_call: TRBD2; v_call: TRBV5-4; j_call: TRBJ2-7; cdr3_nt: TGTGCCAGCAGCTTGTACGGGGGGACCTACGAGCAGTACTTC; cdr3_aa: CASSLYGGTYEQYF
clone_size: NA; d_call: NA; v_call: TRBV6-5; j_call: TRBJ1-2; cdr3_nt: TGTGCCAGCAGCTCCGGGACTTATAGAAACTATGGCTACACCTTC; cdr3_aa: CASSSGTYRNYGYTF